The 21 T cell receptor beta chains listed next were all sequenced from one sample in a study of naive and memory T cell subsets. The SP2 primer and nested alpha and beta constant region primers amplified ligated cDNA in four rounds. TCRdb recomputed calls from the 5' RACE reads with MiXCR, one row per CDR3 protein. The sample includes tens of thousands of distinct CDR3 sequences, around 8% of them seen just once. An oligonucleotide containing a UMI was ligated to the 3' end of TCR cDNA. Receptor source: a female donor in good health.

The CDR3 is CATRTFTDTQYF. The CDR3, as DNA: TGTGCCACCCGGACCTTCACAGATACGCAGTATTTT. The V call is TRBV2, the J call TRBJ2-3, with D unclear. Germline V gene data show CDR1 as SNHLY and CDR2 as FYNNEI. CDR3 length: 12 residues. V was shortened by 10 bases and J by 2 bases, with 10 bases between the two germline ends.

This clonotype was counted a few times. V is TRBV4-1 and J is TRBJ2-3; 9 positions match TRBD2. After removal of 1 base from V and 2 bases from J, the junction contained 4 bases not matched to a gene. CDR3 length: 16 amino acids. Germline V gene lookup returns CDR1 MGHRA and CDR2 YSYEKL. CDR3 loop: CASSQVGTSHTDTQYF. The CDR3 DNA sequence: TGCGCCAGCAGCCAAGTGGGGACTAGCCACACAGATACGCAGTATTTT.

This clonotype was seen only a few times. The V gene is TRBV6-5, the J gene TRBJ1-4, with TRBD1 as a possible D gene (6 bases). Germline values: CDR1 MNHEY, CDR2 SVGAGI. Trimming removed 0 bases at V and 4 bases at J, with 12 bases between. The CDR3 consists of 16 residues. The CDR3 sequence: CASSYSTTGLNEKLFF. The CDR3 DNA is TGTGCCAGCAGTTACTCGACGACAGGCCTTAATGAAAAACTGTTTTTT.

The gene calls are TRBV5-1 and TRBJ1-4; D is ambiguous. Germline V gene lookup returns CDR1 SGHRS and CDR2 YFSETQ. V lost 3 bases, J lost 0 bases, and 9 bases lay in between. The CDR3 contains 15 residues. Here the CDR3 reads CASSSVGATNEKLFF. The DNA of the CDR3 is TGCGCCAGCAGCTCAGTCGGGGCAACTAATGAAAAACTGTTTTTT.

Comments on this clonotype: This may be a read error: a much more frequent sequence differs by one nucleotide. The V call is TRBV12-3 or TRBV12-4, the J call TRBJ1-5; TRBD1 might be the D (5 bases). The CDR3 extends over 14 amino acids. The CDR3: CASSSGASNQPQDF. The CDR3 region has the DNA TGTGCCAGCAGTTCTGGGGCCAGCAATCAGCCCCAGGATTTT.

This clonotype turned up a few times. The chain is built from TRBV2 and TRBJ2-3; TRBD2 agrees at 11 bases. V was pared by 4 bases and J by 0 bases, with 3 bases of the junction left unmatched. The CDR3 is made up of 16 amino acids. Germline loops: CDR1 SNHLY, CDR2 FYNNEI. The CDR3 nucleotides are TGTGCCAGCAGTGCCCTAGCGGGGGGCAGCACAGATACGCAGTATTTT. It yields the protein CASSALAGGSTDTQYF.

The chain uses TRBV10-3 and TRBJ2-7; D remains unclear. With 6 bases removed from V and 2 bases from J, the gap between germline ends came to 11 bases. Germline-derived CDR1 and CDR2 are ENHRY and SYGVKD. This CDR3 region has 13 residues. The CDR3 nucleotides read TGTGCCATCAGCCCAGAGACACCCTACGAGCAGTACTTC. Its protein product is CAISPETPYEQYF.

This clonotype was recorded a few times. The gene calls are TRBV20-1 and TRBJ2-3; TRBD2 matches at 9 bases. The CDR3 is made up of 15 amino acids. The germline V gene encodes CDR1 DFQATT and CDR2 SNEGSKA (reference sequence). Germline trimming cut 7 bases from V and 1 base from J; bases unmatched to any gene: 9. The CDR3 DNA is TGCAGTGTCCCGAATAAGCGGGAGGGCACAGATACGCAGTATTTT. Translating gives CSVPNKREGTDTQYF.

CDR3 DNA: TGTGCCAGCAGTTACTCGATGGTCGGGGGGCAGCAGACCCAGTACTTC. It encodes CASSYSMVGGQQTQYF. The chain combines TRBV6-6 with TRBJ2-5; tentatively, D is TRBD2 (7 bases). CDR1 is MNHNY, CDR2 SVGAGI, per germline (reference sequence). Trimming removed 0 bases at V and 6 bases at J, with 17 bases between. This CDR3 contains 16 residues.

The CDR3 loop reads CASSLRLAAIEQYF. CDR3 bases: TGTGCCAGCAGTTTACGGCTAGCGGCAATCGAGCAGTACTTC. The chain joins TRBV12-3 or TRBV12-4 to TRBJ2-7, with 7 bases matching TRBD2. The CDR3 runs 14 residues. Germline trimming cut 2 bases from V and 6 bases from J; bases unmatched to any gene: 7.

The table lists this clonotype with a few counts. The CDR3 here is CASSRTGLASNEQFF. For the CDR3, the DNA is TGTGCCAGCAGCCGAACGGGACTAGCGAGCAATGAGCAGTTCTTC. This chain uses TRBV7-8 with TRBJ2-1; 10 bases fit TRBD2. The V gene end was trimmed by 5 bases and the J gene end by 6 bases; junction bases not matched to a gene: 7. CDR1 and CDR2 (germline): SGHVS, FQNEAQ. The CDR3 length is 15 residues.

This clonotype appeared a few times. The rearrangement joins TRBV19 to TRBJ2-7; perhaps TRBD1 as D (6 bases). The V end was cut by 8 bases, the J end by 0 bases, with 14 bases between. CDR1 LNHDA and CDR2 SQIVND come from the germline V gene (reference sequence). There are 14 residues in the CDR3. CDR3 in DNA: TGTGCCAGTCGATTGAGAGGGGGCTCCTACGAGCAGTACTTC. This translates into CASRLRGGSYEQYF. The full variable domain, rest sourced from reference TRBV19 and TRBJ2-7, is DGGITQSPKYLFRKEGQNVTLSCEQNLNHDAMYWYRQDPGQGLRLIYYSQIVNDFQKGDIAEGYSVSREKKESFPLTVTSAQKNPTAFYLCASRLRGGSYEQYFGPGTRLTVT.

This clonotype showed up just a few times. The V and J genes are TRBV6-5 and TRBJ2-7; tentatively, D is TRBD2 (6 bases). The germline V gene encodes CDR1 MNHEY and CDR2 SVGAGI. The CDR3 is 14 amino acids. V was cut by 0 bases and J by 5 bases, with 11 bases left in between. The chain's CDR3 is CASSYSLWGDEQYF. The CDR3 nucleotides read TGTGCCAGCAGTTACTCGCTTTGGGGGGACGAGCAGTACTTC.

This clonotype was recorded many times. The CDR3 loop reads CSAIPGLGGYTF. The CDR3 DNA is TGCAGCGCCATACCCGGACTAGGAGGCTACACCTTC. The chain is built from TRBV29-1 and TRBJ1-2, with unresolved D. The V gene's germline CDR1 is SQVTM and CDR2 ANQGSEA. This CDR3 has 12 residues. V was pared by 7 bases and J by 8 bases, with 17 bases between.

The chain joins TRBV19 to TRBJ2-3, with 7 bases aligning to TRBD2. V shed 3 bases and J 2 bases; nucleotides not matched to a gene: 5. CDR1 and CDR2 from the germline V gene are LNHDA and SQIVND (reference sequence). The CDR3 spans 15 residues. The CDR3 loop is CASSMGLADTDTQYF. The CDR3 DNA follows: TGTGCCAGTAGTATGGGTCTAGCGGACACAGATACGCAGTATTTT.

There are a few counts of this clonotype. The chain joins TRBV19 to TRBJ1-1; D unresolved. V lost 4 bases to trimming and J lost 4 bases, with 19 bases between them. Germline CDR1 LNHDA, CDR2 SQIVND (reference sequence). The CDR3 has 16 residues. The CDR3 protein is CASSTGPARGSTEAFF. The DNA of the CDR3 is TGTGCCAGTAGTACCGGGCCCGCCCGCGGTTCCACTGAAGCTTTCTTT.

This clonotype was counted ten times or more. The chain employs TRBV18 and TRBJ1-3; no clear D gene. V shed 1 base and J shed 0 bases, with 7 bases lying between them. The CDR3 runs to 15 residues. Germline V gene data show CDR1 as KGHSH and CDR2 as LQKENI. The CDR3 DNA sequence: TGTGCCAGCTCACCACTTCAAGACTCTGGAAACACCATATATTTT. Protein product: CASSPLQDSGNTIYF.

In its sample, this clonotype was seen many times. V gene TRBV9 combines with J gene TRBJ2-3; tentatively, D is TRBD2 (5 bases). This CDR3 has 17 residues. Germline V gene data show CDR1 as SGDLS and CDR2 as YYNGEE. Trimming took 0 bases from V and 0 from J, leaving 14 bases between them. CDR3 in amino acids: CASSVEGLARSTDTQYF. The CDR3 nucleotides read TGTGCCAGCAGCGTAGAAGGGCTAGCTAGGAGCACAGATACGCAGTATTTT. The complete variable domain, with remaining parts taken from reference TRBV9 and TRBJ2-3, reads DSGVTQTPKHLITATGQRVTLRCSPRSGDLSVYWYQQSLDQGLQFLIQYYNGEERAKGNILERFSAQQFPDLHSELNLSSLELGDSALYFCASSVEGLARSTDTQYFGPGTRLTVL.

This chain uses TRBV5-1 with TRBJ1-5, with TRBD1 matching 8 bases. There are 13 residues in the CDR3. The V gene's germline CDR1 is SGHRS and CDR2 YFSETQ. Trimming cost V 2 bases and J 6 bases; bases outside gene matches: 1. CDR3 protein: CASSFTGGQPQHF. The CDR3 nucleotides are TGCGCCAGCAGCTTCACAGGGGGTCAGCCCCAGCATTTT.

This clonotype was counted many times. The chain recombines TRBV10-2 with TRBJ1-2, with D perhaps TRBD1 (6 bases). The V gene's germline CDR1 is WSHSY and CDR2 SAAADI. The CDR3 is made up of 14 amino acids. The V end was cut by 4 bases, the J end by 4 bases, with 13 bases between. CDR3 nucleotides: TGCGCCAGCAGTGTACAGGGATCCTCCTATGGCTACACCTTC. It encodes CASSVQGSSYGYTF.

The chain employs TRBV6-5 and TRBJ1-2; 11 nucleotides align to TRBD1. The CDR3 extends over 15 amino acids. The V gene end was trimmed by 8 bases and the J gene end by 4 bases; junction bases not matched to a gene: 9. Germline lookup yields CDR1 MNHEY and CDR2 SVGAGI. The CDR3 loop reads CASCYSGTGGYGYTF. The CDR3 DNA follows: TGTGCCAGCTGCTACTCCGGGACAGGGGGCTATGGCTACACCTTC.